This record covers a single TCR beta chain. At least ten counts were recorded for this clonotype. It lacks a known antigen. It has no much larger one-base neighbor in the sample; base qualities were not kept. Between the V and J ends, shortened by 5 bases and 8 bases respectively, the junction contains 19 bases. CDR1 DFQATT and CDR2 SNEGSKA are derived from the germline V gene (reference sequence). CDR3 length: 15 amino acids, cysteine to phenylalanine. Only CDR3 DNA remains: 45 bases, in frame from the first base. The sample is drawn from a study of blood T cells in healthy people across ages (dated by TCRdb to about 2015). Regarding the complete study: In model experiments, template switching captured roughly one uniquely barcoded TCR beta cDNA molecule for every two T cells. The study measured age-related changes in TCR beta repertoire diversity using deep sequencing normalized with unique cDNA molecular identifiers. To avoid experimental bias, donors of different ages were randomly spread across the sequencing lanes. Donors were grouped into four age groups: young (average 16 years), middle-aged (roughly 38), aged (about 60) and long-lived (over 80). For two donors (one aged 18 to 30 and one aged 80 or older), the study analyzed two additional independent replicas of 1 million unique cDNA reads from the same blood draw. The full study reports these points: Estimates of total diversity based on one million sequenced T cells were regarded as lower bounds and as underestimates. As age increased, observed TCR beta diversity per million T cells dropped in a roughly linear way, and a significant reduction was already evident by age about 36. The CMV infection status of donors was not known, potentially confounding age-related changes in expanded clonotypes. Bulk unsorted PBMC profiling prevented conclusive comparison of naive and antigen-experienced compartments. Compared with the aged group, the long-lived group had more naive CD4+ T cells, fewer expanded clones and increased TCR diversity, suggesting age selection. The percentage of naive T cells measured by flow cytometry correlated strongly with observed TCR beta diversity.

Donors were under 40 systemically healthy Caucasian individuals from Russia aged roughly 6 to 90 years. Each donor gave 8 to 10 milliliters of peripheral blood, drawn into EDTA-treated Vacutainer tubes. Ficoll-Paque density-gradient centrifugation was used to isolate PBMCs, with at least 6.5 million per sample. Trizol reagent was used to extract total RNA from the PBMCs, yielding at least 5.5 micrograms per sample. For every donor, flow cytometry on a PBMC aliquot measured the percentage of naive CD45RAhigh/CD27high T cells. The method was 5' RACE. TCRdb lists the instrument as Illumina HiSeq 2500. The second PCR ran for about 7 to 11 cycles and used a J-beta primer mix along with a sample-barcoded 5' primer. A unique molecular identifier was introduced onto each TCR beta cDNA molecule by a template-switch 5' adaptor carrying 12 random nucleotides. Each sample yielded at least 2.5 million CDR3-containing paired-end reads. First-strand cDNA was synthesized from all RNA with the Mint cDNA synthesis kit, primed by a TRBC-specific oligonucleotide. Following uracil-DNA glycosylase treatment, all cDNA underwent a first 18-cycle PCR with the universal primers M1SS and BC2_uni_R. As for the authors' bioinformatics: For normalization, 1 million high-quality reads were randomly selected from each sample, with every read carrying a distinct molecular identifier. Instead of being binned into consensus sequences, reads with shared molecular identifiers were discarded. MiTCR, run with a Q25 quality threshold and the strictest error-elimination algorithm, handled CDR3 identification, clonotype clustering and error correction. A nonparametric unseen species model using Euler transformation provided a lower-bound estimate of total TCR beta diversity. TCRdb redid the processing of the public reads, applying fastp at Q25 and MiXCR, and retained in-frame beta chains. When rows share a CDR3 protein, they turn into one entry using the most common DNA and genes. TCRdb's processing, not the authors', yielded these V and J calls. For this sample there are 650,000 to 800,000 distinct CDR3 sequences; roughly half appear just once. Clones ranked in the top ten supply approximately 15% of the sample.

The receptor was derived from a woman of 80 years or more in good health. Here the chain combines TRBV20-1 and TRBJ1-6; D gene: possibly TRBD1, on 5 matching bases. Sequencing was done on a sample of blood. The DNA sequence follows: TGCAGTGCTTCCCCGGGACTCACAGCGGATTCACCCCTCCACTTT. This translates into CSASPGLTADSPLHF.